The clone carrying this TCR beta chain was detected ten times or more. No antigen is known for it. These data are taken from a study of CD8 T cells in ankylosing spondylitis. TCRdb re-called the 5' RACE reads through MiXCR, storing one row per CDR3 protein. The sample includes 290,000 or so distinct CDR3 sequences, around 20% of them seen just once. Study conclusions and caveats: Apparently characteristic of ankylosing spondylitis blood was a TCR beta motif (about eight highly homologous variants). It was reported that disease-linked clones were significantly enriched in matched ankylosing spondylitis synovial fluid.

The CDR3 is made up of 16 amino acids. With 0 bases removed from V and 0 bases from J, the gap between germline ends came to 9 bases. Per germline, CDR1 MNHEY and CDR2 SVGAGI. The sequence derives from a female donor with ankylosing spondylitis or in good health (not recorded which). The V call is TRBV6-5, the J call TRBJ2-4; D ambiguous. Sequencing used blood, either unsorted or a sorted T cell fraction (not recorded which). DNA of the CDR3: TGTGCCAGCAGTTACTCGATTTCCTTAGCCAAAAACATTCAGTACTTC. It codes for CASSYSISLAKNIQYF.